Given below is one T cell receptor (beta chain) in context. MiXCR, applied by TCRdb to the 5' RACE reads, yields one record per CDR3 protein. The table records about 64,000 distinct CDR3 sequences, around a fifth of them present only once. Germline CDR1 is MNHNS and CDR2 is SASEGT. The CDR3 contains 17 residues. V lost 0 bases to trimming and J lost 1 base; unmatched junction nucleotides: 4. This chain joins TRBV6-1 and TRBJ1-1; 11 bases map to TRBD1. This TCR was sampled from a female donor with breast cancer. The sample was memory CD4+ T cells sorted from a lymph node. Subset denoted: memory CD4+ T cells, CD4+CD45RO+CD25-. The CDR3, as DNA: TGTGCCAGCAGTGAAGCGGACAGGGGGCGGGGGAACACTGAAGCTTTCTTT. Amino acid sequence: CASSEADRGRGNTEAFF.